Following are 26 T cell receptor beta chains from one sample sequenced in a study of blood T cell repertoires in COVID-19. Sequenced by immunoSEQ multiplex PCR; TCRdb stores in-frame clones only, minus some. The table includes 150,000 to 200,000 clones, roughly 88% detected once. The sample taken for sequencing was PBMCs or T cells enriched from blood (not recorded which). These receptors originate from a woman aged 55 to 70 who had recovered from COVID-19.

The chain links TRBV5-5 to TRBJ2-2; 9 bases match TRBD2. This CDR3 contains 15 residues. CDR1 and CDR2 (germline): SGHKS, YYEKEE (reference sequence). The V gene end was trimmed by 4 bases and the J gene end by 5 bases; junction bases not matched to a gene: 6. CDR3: CASSIPGLATGELFF. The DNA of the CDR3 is TGTGCCAGCAGCATCCCGGGACTAGCTACCGGGGAGCTGTTTTTT.

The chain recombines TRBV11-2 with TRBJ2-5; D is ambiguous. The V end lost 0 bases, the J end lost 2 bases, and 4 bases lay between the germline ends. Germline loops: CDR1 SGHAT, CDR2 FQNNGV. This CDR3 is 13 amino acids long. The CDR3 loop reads CASSLERQETQYF. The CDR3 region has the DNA TGTGCCAGCAGCTTAGAACGGCAAGAGACCCAGTACTTC.

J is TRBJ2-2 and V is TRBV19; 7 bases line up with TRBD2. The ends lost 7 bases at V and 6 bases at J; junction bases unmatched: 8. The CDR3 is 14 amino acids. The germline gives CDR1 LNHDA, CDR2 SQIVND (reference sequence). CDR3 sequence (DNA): TGTGCCAGTACCGCAATGGGGAGGGCCGGGGAGCTGTTTTTT. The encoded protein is CASTAMGRAGELFF. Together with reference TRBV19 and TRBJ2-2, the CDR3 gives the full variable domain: DGGITQSPKYLFRKEGQNVTLSCEQNLNHDAMYWYRQDPGQGLRLIYYSQIVNDFQKGDIAEGYSVSREKKESFPLTVTSAQKNPTAFYLCASTAMGRAGELFFGEGSRLTVL.

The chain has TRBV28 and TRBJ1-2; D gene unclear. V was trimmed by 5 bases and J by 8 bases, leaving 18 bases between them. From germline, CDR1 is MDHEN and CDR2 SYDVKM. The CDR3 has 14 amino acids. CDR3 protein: CASSEVAKAVGYTF. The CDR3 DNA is TGTGCCAGCAGTGAGGTAGCCAAGGCCGTCGGCTACACCTTC.

CDR3 sequence: CASSESGGPYNEQFF. In DNA form, the CDR3 reads TGTGCCAGCAGTGAAAGCGGGGGGCCTTACAATGAGCAGTTCTTC. The V gene is TRBV6-1, the J gene TRBJ2-1, with 9 bases lining up with TRBD2. Looked up from germline, CDR1 is MNHNS and CDR2 is SASEGT. The CDR3 loop spans 15 amino acids. Unmatched junction bases numbered 3, after V lost 2 bases and J lost 4 bases.

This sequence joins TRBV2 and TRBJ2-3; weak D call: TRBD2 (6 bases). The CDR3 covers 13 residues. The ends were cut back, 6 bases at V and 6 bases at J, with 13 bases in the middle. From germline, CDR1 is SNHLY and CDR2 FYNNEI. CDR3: CASRGLSRDTQYF. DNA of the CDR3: TGTGCCAGCAGGGGACTTTCTAGGGATACGCAGTATTTT.

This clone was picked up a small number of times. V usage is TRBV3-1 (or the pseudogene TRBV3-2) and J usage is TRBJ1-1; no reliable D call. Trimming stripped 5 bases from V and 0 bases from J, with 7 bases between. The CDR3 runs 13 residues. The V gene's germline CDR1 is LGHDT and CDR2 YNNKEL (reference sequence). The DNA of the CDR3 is TGTGCCAGCAGCTACTACATGAACACTGAAGCTTTCTTT. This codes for CASSYYMNTEAFF.

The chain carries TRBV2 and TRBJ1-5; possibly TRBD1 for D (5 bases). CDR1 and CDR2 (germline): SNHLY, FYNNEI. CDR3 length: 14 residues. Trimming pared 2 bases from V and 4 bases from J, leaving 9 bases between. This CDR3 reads CASSELGGNQPQHF. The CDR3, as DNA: TGTGCCAGCAGTGAACTGGGGGGAAATCAGCCCCAGCATTTT.

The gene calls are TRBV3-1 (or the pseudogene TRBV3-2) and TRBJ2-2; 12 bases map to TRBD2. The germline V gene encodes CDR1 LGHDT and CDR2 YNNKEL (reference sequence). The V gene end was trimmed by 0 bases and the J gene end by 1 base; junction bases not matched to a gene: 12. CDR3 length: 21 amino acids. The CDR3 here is CASSQEFIRASGRGNTGELFF. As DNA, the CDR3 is TGTGCCAGCAGCCAAGAATTTATCAGGGCTAGCGGGAGGGGGAACACCGGGGAGCTGTTTTTT.

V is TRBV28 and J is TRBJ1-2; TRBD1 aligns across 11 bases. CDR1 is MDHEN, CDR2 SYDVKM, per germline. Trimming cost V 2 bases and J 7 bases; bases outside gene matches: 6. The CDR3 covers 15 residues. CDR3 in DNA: TGTGCCAGCAGTTTACGGACAGGGGGCGCGGGTGGCTACACCTTC. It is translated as CASSLRTGGAGGYTF.

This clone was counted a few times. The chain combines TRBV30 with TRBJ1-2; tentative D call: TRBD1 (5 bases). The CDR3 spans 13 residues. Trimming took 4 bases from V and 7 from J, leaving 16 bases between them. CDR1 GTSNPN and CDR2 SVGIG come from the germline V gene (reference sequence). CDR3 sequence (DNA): TGTGCCTGGAACCAGGGAGGGTGGGGTGGCTACACCTTC. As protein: CAWNQGGWGGYTF.

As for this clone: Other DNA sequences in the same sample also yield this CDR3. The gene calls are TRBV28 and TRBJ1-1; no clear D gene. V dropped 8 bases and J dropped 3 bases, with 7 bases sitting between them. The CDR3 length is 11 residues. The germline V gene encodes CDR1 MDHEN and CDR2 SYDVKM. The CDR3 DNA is TGTGCCAGCCGGAGGGACACTGAAGCTTTCTTT. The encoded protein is CASRRDTEAFF.

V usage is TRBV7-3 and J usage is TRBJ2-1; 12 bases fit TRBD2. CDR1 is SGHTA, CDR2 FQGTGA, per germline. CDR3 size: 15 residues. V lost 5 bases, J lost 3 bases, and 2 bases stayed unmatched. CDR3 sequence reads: CASSRTSGDYNEQFF. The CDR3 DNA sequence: TGTGCCAGCAGCCGGACTAGCGGGGACTACAATGAGCAGTTCTTC.

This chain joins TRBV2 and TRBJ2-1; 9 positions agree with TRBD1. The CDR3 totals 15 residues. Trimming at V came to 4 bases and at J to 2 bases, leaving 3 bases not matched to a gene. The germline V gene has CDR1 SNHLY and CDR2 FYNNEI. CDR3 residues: CASSAGQGPYNEQFF. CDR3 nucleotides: TGTGCCAGCAGTGCGGGACAGGGCCCCTACAATGAGCAGTTCTTC.

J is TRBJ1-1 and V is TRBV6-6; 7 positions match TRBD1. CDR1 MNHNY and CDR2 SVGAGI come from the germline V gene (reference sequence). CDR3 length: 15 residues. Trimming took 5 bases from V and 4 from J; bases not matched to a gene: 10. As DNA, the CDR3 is TGTGCCAGCAGTGACAGGGCGGGTTGGGGCACTGAAGCTTTCTTT. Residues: CASSDRAGWGTEAFF.

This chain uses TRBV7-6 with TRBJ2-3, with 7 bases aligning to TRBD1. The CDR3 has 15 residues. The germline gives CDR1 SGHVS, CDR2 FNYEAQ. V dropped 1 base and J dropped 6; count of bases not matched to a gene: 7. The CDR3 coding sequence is TGTGCCAGCAGCTTAGAACAGGGGCCATGGGATACGCAGTATTTT. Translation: CASSLEQGPWDTQYF.

This CDR3 reads CASSLFGKTDTQYF. The DNA of the CDR3 is TGTGCCAGCAGCTTGTTCGGGAAGACAGATACGCAGTATTTT. The rearrangement uses TRBV5-8 and TRBJ2-3; perhaps TRBD2 as D (5 bases). The CDR3 loop spans 14 amino acids. V lost 1 base to trimming and J lost 3 bases, with 9 bases between them. Germline loops: CDR1 SGHTS, CDR2 YDEGEE. Variable domain in full (rest from reference TRBV5-8 and TRBJ2-3): EAGVTQSPTHLIKTRGQQATLRCSPISGHTSVYWYQQALGLGLQFLLWYDEGEERNRGNFPPRFSGRQFPNYSSELNVNALELEDSALYLCASSLFGKTDTQYFGPGTRLTVL.

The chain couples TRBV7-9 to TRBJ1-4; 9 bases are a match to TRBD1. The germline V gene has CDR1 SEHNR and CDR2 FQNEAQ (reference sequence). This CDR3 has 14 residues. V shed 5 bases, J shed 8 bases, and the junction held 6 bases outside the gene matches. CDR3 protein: CASSPQGAGEKLFF. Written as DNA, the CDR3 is TGTGCCAGCAGCCCACAGGGGGCCGGGGAAAAACTGTTTTTT.

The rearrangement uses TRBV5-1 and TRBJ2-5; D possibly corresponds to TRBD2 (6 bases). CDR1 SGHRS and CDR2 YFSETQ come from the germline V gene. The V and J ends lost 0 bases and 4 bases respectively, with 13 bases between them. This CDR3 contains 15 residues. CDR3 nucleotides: TGCGCCAGCAGCTTGGGCGGGGCGCAAGGAGAGACCCAGTACTTC. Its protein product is CASSLGGAQGETQYF.

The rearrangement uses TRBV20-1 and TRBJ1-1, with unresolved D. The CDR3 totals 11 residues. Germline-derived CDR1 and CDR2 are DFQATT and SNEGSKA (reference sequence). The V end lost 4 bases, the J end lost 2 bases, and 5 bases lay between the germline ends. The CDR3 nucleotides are TGCAGTGCTAAAGCCAACACTGAAGCTTTCTTT. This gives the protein CSAKANTEAFF.

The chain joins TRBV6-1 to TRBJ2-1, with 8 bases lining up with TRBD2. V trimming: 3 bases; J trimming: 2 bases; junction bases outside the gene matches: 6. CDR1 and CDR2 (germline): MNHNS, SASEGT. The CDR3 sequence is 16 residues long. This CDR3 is CASSEFSGAPYNEQFF. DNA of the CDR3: TGTGCCAGCAGTGAGTTTAGCGGGGCTCCCTACAATGAGCAGTTCTTC.

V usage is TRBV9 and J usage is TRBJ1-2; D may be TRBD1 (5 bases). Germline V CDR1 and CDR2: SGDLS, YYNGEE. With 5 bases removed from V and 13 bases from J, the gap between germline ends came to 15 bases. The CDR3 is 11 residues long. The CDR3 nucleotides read TGTGCCAGCAGGGGGGACGGGGGTGCCACCTTC. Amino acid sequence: CASRGDGGATF. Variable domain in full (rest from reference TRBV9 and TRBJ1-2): DSGVTQTPKHLITATGQRVTLRCSPRSGDLSVYWYQQSLDQGLQFLIQYYNGEERAKGNILERFSAQQFPDLHSELNLSSLELGDSALYFCASRGDGGATFGSGTRLTVV.

Here the CDR3 reads CATSGPGTGGINEQFF. CDR3 bases: TGTGCCACCAGTGGCCCGGGGACAGGGGGCATCAATGAGCAGTTCTTC. The chain combines TRBV24-1 with TRBJ2-1; 12 nucleotides line up with TRBD1. The ends lost 5 bases at V and 6 bases at J; junction bases unmatched: 7. The CDR3 is 16 amino acids. CDR1 and CDR2 from the germline V gene are KGHDR and SFDVKD.

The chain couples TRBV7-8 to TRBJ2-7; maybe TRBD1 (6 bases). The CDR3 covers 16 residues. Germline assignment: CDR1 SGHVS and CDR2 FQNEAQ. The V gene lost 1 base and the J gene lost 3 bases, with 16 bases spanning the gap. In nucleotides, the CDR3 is TGTGCCAGCAGCTTAGGGAGACAGGAAAAAGGCTACGAGCAGTACTTC. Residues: CASSLGRQEKGYEQYF.

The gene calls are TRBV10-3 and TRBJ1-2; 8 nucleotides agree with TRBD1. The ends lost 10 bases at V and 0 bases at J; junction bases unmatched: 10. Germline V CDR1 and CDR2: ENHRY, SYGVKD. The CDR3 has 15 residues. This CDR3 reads CATRQGSGANYGYTF. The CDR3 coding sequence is TGTGCCACACGACAGGGGAGTGGAGCTAACTATGGCTACACCTTC.

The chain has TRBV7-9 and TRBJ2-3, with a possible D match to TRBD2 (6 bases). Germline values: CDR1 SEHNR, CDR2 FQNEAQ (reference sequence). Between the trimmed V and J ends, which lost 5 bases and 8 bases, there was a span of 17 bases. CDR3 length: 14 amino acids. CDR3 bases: TGTGCCAGCAGCGACGGGAGTTTCTTTCCTACGCAGTATTTT. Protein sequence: CASSDGSFFPTQYF.